This T cell receptor beta chain was captured by sequencing in a study of blood T cell repertoires in COVID-19. Authors' data handling: Amplification from reference gene primers served as the basis for estimated nucleated cell counts. Produced via immunoSEQ multiplex PCR; TCRdb's table is partial and in-frame only. V and J calls and clone size are copied from that table; D and trimming were computed from the DNA. This sample has 30,000 to 35,000 clones, with around 82% found just once. Germline loops: CDR1 MDHEN, CDR2 SYDVKM. This CDR3 has 15 amino acids. With 10 bases clipped from V and 5 bases from J, the junction kept 13 bases outside the gene matches.

The clonotype originates from a man aged 50-59 years with acute or convalescent COVID-19. Material: peripheral blood. The J gene is TRBJ2-5, the V gene TRBV28, with TRBD1 matching over 10 bases. The CDR3 sequence: CATGTGEILFETQYF. CDR3 nucleotide sequence: TGTGCCACCGGGACAGGGGAGATCCTTTTTGAGACCCAGTACTTC.